Shown below are 20 T cell receptor beta chains from a single sample sequenced in a study of siplizumab effects on memory and regulatory T cells. This table comes from immunoSEQ multiplex PCR, and its TCRdb copy is limited to in-frame clones, with some not included. The table lists 80,000 to 130,000 clones, roughly 94% of them singletons. The sample taken for sequencing was Tregs sorted from blood. These receptors all stem from a human donor in good health.

The V call is TRBV18, the J call TRBJ2-1; 10 bases fit TRBD2. Germline V CDR1 and CDR2: KGHSH, LQKENI. This CDR3 has 16 amino acids. Trimming at V came to 6 bases and at J to 9 bases, leaving 14 bases not matched to a gene. In DNA form, the CDR3 reads TGTGCCAGCTCCCCGGGAGGACTAGCGGCTCGGGGTGAGCAGTTCTTC. Encoded protein: CASSPGGLAARGEQFF.

Here the CDR3 DNA reads TGTGCCAGCAGTTTCCGCGCCGGCGGGGATACGCAGTATTTT. This sequence encodes CASSFRAGGDTQYF. V usage is TRBV28 and J usage is TRBJ2-3; D might be TRBD2 (5 bases). Trimming removed 3 bases from V and 6 bases from J, with 13 bases in between. Per germline, CDR1 MDHEN and CDR2 SYDVKM. The CDR3 totals 14 residues.

The chain is built from TRBV19 and TRBJ2-1, with D possibly being TRBD1 or TRBD2 (5 bases each). This CDR3 comprises 16 residues. V dropped 6 bases and J dropped 7 bases, with 22 bases sitting between them. Per the germline V gene, CDR1 is LNHDA and CDR2 is SQIVND (reference sequence). CDR3 sequence reads: CASRDPGSPRWNEQFF. The CDR3 nucleotides read TGTGCCAGTAGAGACCCAGGGAGTCCCAGGTGGAATGAGCAGTTCTTC.

J is TRBJ2-7 and V is TRBV19; possibly TRBD2 for D (6 bases). Germline CDR1 is LNHDA and CDR2 is SQIVND (reference sequence). The germline V and J ends were trimmed by 2 bases and 2 bases, with 13 bases remaining between them. The CDR3 runs 15 residues. CDR3 bases: TGTGCCAGTAGTATAAGGGCGGGACGCACCTACGAGCAGTACTTC. As protein: CASSIRAGRTYEQYF.

The V and J genes are TRBV18 and TRBJ1-3, with D unclear. This CDR3 is built from 16 residues. Germline V CDR1 and CDR2: KGHSH, LQKENI. Trimming took 8 bases from V and 0 from J, leaving 17 bases between them. CDR3 amino acids: CASRPDGLSSGNTIYF. The CDR3 coding sequence is TGTGCCAGCCGACCTGACGGTCTCAGCTCTGGAAACACCATATATTTT.

The V call is TRBV5-6, the J call TRBJ1-4; no definite D call. Germline lookup yields CDR1 SGHDT and CDR2 YYEEEE. V was shortened by 2 bases and J by 5 bases, with 10 bases between the two germline ends. This CDR3 is built from 14 residues. The CDR3 protein is CASSFWKINEKLFF. CDR3 nucleotide sequence: TGTGCCAGCAGCTTCTGGAAAATCAATGAAAAACTGTTTTTT.

This clone appeared a single time. The rearrangement uses TRBV2 and TRBJ2-1; 14 bases map to TRBD2. Unmatched junction bases numbered 7, after V lost 6 bases and J lost 3 bases. The CDR3 consists of 17 residues. Germline V gives CDR1 SNHLY, CDR2 FYNNEI. CDR3 amino acids: CASRGTSGRRNYNEQFF. The CDR3 DNA reads TGTGCCAGCAGAGGGACTAGCGGGAGACGAAACTACAATGAGCAGTTCTTC.

This chain connects TRBV20-1 to TRBJ1-2; D unresolved. The CDR3 spans 11 residues. V was trimmed by 7 bases and J by 8 bases, leaving 14 bases between them. From germline, CDR1 is DFQATT and CDR2 SNEGSKA (reference sequence). The CDR3 reads CSVSISRGYTF. In nucleotides, the CDR3 is TGCAGTGTCTCGATTTCCCGGGGCTACACCTTC.

This clone came up once. J is TRBJ2-1 and V is TRBV7-6; the D gene is possibly TRBD2 (6 bases). CDR3 length: 14 amino acids. With 5 bases removed from V and 6 bases from J, the gap between germline ends came to 14 bases. In germline, CDR1 is SGHVS, CDR2 FNYEAQ. CDR3 in amino acids: CASSQPGLFNEQFF. In DNA, the CDR3 is TGTGCCAGCAGCCAGCCGGGACTCTTCAATGAGCAGTTCTTC.

V gene TRBV7-3 combines with J gene TRBJ2-3; 10 bases fit TRBD1. Germline CDR1 is SGHTA and CDR2 is FQGTGA. V trimming: 5 bases; J trimming: 4 bases; junction bases outside the gene matches: 15. The CDR3 is 18 residues long. The CDR3 region has the DNA TGTGCCAGCAGCCCCCGGGGACAGGGGAACGTTTTTGCAGATACGCAGTATTTT. Amino acid sequence: CASSPRGQGNVFADTQYF.

The chain uses TRBV27 and TRBJ1-5; 10 bases match TRBD1. The length of the CDR3 is 16 residues. CDR1 and CDR2 (germline): MNHEY, SMNVEV (reference sequence). V lost 5 bases and J lost 3; bases outside the gene matches: 7. CDR3 in amino acids: CASSQRRQGANQPQHF. CDR3 sequence (DNA): TGTGCCAGCAGTCAAAGACGACAGGGGGCCAATCAGCCCCAGCATTTT.

V gene TRBV27 combines with J gene TRBJ2-5, with TRBD2 matching 7 bases. From germline, CDR1 is MNHEY and CDR2 SMNVEV (reference sequence). The junction had 4 bases not matched to a gene; V was cut back by 1 base and J by 5 bases. CDR3 size: 14 residues. CDR3 coding DNA: TGTGCCAGCAGTTTATGGTCCGGGGGGGAGACCCAGTACTTC. This codes for CASSLWSGGETQYF.

The sample holds one count of this clone. The V gene is TRBV19, the J gene TRBJ2-5, with D perhaps matching TRBD2 (6 bases). CDR1 LNHDA and CDR2 SQIVND come from the germline V gene (reference sequence). V was clipped by 5 bases and J by 5 bases, with 15 bases between them. The CDR3 length is 14 residues. Here the CDR3 DNA reads TGTGCCAGTAGTTCACGACTAGTTCATGAGACCCAGTACTTC. Translated: CASSSRLVHETQYF. The full variable domain, in which reference TRBV19 and TRBJ2-5 provide the parts outside the CDR3, is DGGITQSPKYLFRKEGQNVTLSCEQNLNHDAMYWYRQDPGQGLRLIYYSQIVNDFQKGDIAEGYSVSREKKESFPLTVTSAQKNPTAFYLCASSSRLVHETQYFGPGTRLLVL.

The rearrangement uses TRBV15 and TRBJ2-7; D not resolved. Per germline, CDR1 LNHNV and CDR2 YYDKDF (reference sequence). The CDR3 length is 16 residues. V shed 0 bases and J shed 0 bases, with 12 bases lying between them. CDR3 sequence: CATSRDLIRSSYEQYF. The CDR3 DNA is TGTGCCACCAGCAGAGATCTCATCAGGAGCTCCTACGAGCAGTACTTC.

The V and J genes are TRBV2 and TRBJ1-1; perhaps TRBD1 as D (5 bases). Germline CDR1 and CDR2: SNHLY and FYNNEI. Trimming left V 7 bases short and J 1 base short, with 13 bases between. The CDR3 spans 14 residues. CDR3 in amino acids: CASKLDSSNTEAFF. The CDR3 DNA is TGTGCCAGCAAACTCGACAGCTCGAACACTGAAGCTTTCTTT.

This clone was seen only once. The chain combines TRBV5-1 with TRBJ2-7, with 7 nucleotides matching TRBD1. With V trimmed by 0 bases and J by 2 bases, 8 bases remained unmatched. This CDR3 is 16 amino acids long. CDR1 and CDR2 from the germline V gene are SGHRS and YFSETQ. Written as DNA, the CDR3 is TGCGCCAGCAGCTTGGGGACAGGCTCCCAAACCTACGAGCAGTACTTC. This encodes CASSLGTGSQTYEQYF.

The chain links TRBV7-8 to TRBJ1-1, with unresolved D. Trimming pared 2 bases from V and 1 base from J, leaving 5 bases between. The CDR3 sequence is 13 residues long. In germline, CDR1 is SGHVS, CDR2 FQNEAQ. The CDR3 reads CASSLYRNTEAFF. In DNA, the CDR3 is TGTGCCAGCAGCTTATACAGGAACACTGAAGCTTTCTTT.

The rearrangement joins TRBV5-4 to TRBJ2-7; a possible D gene is TRBD2 (6 bases). Trimming shortened V by 5 bases and J by 5 bases, and 14 bases separated the two germline ends. This CDR3 contains 13 residues. The germline V gene encodes CDR1 SGHNT and CDR2 YYREEE (reference sequence). As DNA, the CDR3 is TGTGCCAGCAGTCTCGAATGGGGGGACGAGCAGTACTTC. It specifies CASSLEWGDEQYF.

The chain links TRBV7-3 to TRBJ2-1; 8 positions match TRBD2. V shed 4 bases, J shed 2 bases, and the junction held 7 bases outside the gene matches. CDR1 is SGHTA and CDR2 is FQGTGA in the germline V gene. CDR3 length: 16 residues. CDR3 sequence reads: CASSSEGLATYNEQFF. The CDR3 region has the DNA TGTGCCAGCAGCTCTGAAGGACTAGCAACCTACAATGAGCAGTTCTTC.

The rearrangement uses TRBV19 and TRBJ2-2; no clear D gene. The V gene lost 11 bases and the J gene lost 1 base, with 8 bases spanning the gap. The CDR3 is 12 residues long. The germline gives CDR1 LNHDA, CDR2 SQIVND (reference sequence). This chain's CDR3 is CAVKVNTGELFF. The CDR3 DNA follows: TGTGCCGTCAAAGTGAACACCGGGGAGCTGTTTTTT.